The 26 T cell receptor beta chains given below trace back to one sample, sequenced in a study of blood T cell repertoires in COVID-19. Produced via immunoSEQ multiplex PCR; TCRdb's table is partial and in-frame only. This sample has about 330,000 clones, with roughly 90% found just once. Sequencing was done on a sample of peripheral blood. These TCRs come from a woman between 45 and 60 years old with active or convalescent COVID-19.

V is TRBV3-1 (or the pseudogene TRBV3-2) and J is TRBJ2-1; TRBD2 aligns across 11 bases. The CDR3 is 14 amino acids. J was trimmed by 6 bases and V by 3 bases; bases with no gene match: 1. Germline-derived CDR1 and CDR2 are LGHDT and YNNKEL (reference sequence). The CDR3, as DNA: TGTGCCAGCAGCCACACTAGCGGGAGCAATGAGCAGTTCTTC. Amino acid sequence: CASSHTSGSNEQFF.

The chain employs TRBV7-9 and TRBJ1-2, with 7 bases fitting TRBD1. The CDR3 has 14 residues. The ends lost 1 base at V and 8 bases at J; junction bases unmatched: 7. CDR1 and CDR2 (germline): SEHNR, FQNEAQ (reference sequence). The CDR3 DNA sequence: TGTGCCAGCAGCTTAGAAACAGGGGCTCGCGGCTACACCTTC. Its translation: CASSLETGARGYTF.

The genes are TRBV6-5 and TRBJ2-5; D ambiguous. Trimming took off 1 base at V and 5 bases at J, with 8 bases between the two ends. CDR3 length equals 13 residues. The germline V gene has CDR1 MNHEY and CDR2 SVGAGI. CDR3 region: CASSYWLGETQYF. The CDR3 region has the DNA TGTGCCAGCAGTTACTGGCTCGGGGAGACCCAGTACTTC.

V and J are TRBV29-1 and TRBJ1-2; a possible D gene is TRBD1 (6 bases). Germline CDR1 and CDR2: SQVTM and ANQGSEA. Trimming cost V 7 bases and J 8 bases, with 26 bases left between them. The CDR3 loop spans 15 amino acids. This CDR3 reads CSAGPHRDKAGGYTF. DNA for the CDR3: TGCAGCGCGGGTCCCCACAGGGATAAGGCTGGCGGCTACACCTTC.

The DNA for the CDR3 is TGCAGCGTTGGAGGACTAGCGGGAGGTGAGACCCAGTACTTC. Its protein product is CSVGGLAGGETQYF. The rearrangement links TRBV29-1 to TRBJ2-5; 14 nucleotides agree with TRBD2. Germline V gene data show CDR1 as SQVTM and CDR2 as ANQGSEA. J was trimmed by 5 bases and V by 4 bases; bases with no gene match: 3. The CDR3 runs to 14 residues. Full variable domain (missing parts from reference TRBV29-1 and TRBJ2-5): SAVISQKPSRDICQRGTSLTIQCQVDSQVTMMFWYRQQPGQSLTLIATANQGSEATYESGFVIDKFPISRPNLTFSTLTVSNMSPEDSSIYLCSVGGLAGGETQYFGPGTRLLVL.

The chain joins TRBV7-3 to TRBJ2-1; a possible D gene is TRBD2 (5 bases). Germline values: CDR1 SGHTA, CDR2 FQGTGA. Trimming cost V 2 bases and J 2 bases, with 10 bases left between them. CDR3 size: 15 residues. In nucleotides, the CDR3 is TGTGCCAGCAGCTTATCCGGGGTCCCCTACAATGAGCAGTTCTTC. It encodes CASSLSGVPYNEQFF.

The V and J genes are TRBV6-5 and TRBJ1-1, with 9 bases aligning to TRBD1. CDR1 is MNHEY and CDR2 is SVGAGI in the germline V gene. The ends lost 6 bases at V and 4 bases at J; junction bases unmatched: 3. This CDR3 has 13 residues. CDR3 sequence (DNA): TGTGCCAGCAGAGAGACAGGGGGCACTGAAGCTTTCTTT. Amino acid sequence: CASRETGGTEAFF.

The gene calls are TRBV28 and TRBJ2-7; D is unclear. V lost 3 bases and J lost 0, with 9 bases in between. The V gene's germline CDR1 is MDHEN and CDR2 SYDVKM. This CDR3 spans 14 amino acids. The CDR3 spells CASSLETFSYEQYF. In DNA form, the CDR3 reads TGTGCCAGCAGTTTGGAGACTTTCTCCTACGAGCAGTACTTC.

V and J are TRBV30 and TRBJ2-7; no reliable D call. Trimming shortened V by 3 bases and J by 8 bases, and 11 bases separated the two germline ends. Germline V CDR1 and CDR2: GTSNPN, SVGIG (reference sequence). This CDR3 has 11 amino acids. As DNA, the CDR3 is TGTGCCTGGAGCCTCGAGGTAAAGCAGTACTTC. Protein: CAWSLEVKQYF.

A few counts support this clone. This chain uses TRBV4-3 with TRBJ1-6, with no clear D. Trimming stripped 4 bases from V and 9 bases from J, with 13 bases between. The CDR3 spans 14 residues. CDR1 and CDR2 from the germline V gene are LGHNA and YSLEER. The CDR3 loop reads CASSPSEGGSPLHF. The CDR3 DNA follows: TGCGCCAGCAGCCCGTCCGAGGGAGGTTCACCCCTCCACTTT.

The chain carries TRBV18 and TRBJ2-2; possibly TRBD1 for D (6 bases). The CDR3 runs to 15 residues. The germline V gene encodes CDR1 KGHSH and CDR2 LQKENI. Between the trimmed V and J ends, which lost 3 bases and 3 bases, there was a span of 11 bases. CDR3 DNA: TGTGCCAGCTCACCGGGCAGGGGCGACACCGGGGAGCTGTTTTTT. Its translation: CASSPGRGDTGELFF.

The chain recombines TRBV18 with TRBJ2-4; TRBD2 matches at 7 bases. The germline V gene encodes CDR1 KGHSH and CDR2 LQKENI. The CDR3 has 17 residues. V lost 0 bases to trimming and J lost 0 bases; unmatched junction nucleotides: 5. In DNA form, the CDR3 reads TGTGCCAGCTCACCACCGGTGGGAGGGGTAGCCAAAAACATTCAGTACTTC. Its translation: CASSPPVGGVAKNIQYF.

V gene TRBV2 combines with J gene TRBJ2-1; maybe TRBD2 (6 bases). CDR1 is SNHLY and CDR2 is FYNNEI in the germline V gene. V lost 1 base and J lost 8, with 15 bases in between. The CDR3 is 15 residues long. The CDR3 reads CASSEGGRLYYEQFF. CDR3 nucleotide sequence: TGTGCCAGCAGTGAAGGGGGGAGGCTCTATTATGAGCAGTTCTTC.

The sample holds one count of this clone. This rearrangement joins TRBV3-1 (or the pseudogene TRBV3-2) to TRBJ1-1; unclear D gene. Deletions cut 0 bases from V and 2 bases from J, with 10 bases between. The CDR3 length is 15 residues. Germline V gene lookup returns CDR1 LGHDT and CDR2 YNNKEL (reference sequence). The CDR3: CASSQEPATNTEAFF. The DNA of the CDR3 is TGTGCCAGCAGCCAAGAACCCGCGACAAACACTGAAGCTTTCTTT.

The V and J genes are TRBV27 and TRBJ2-1, with D hard to call. The CDR3 has 13 amino acids. The germline V gene has CDR1 MNHEY and CDR2 SMNVEV (reference sequence). V lost 9 bases to trimming and J lost 3 bases, with 12 bases between them. For the CDR3, the DNA is TGTGCCAGTAACAGTTTTAACTACAATGAGCAGTTCTTC. This sequence encodes CASNSFNYNEQFF.

The chain joins TRBV30 to TRBJ2-3, with D tentatively TRBD1 (6 bases). CDR1 and CDR2 from the germline V gene are GTSNPN and SVGIG (reference sequence). Deletions cut 4 bases from V and 3 bases from J, with 17 bases between. The CDR3 spans 15 residues. The CDR3 loop reads CAWNSRQDGTDTQYF. In DNA form, the CDR3 reads TGTGCCTGGAATAGTAGACAGGACGGGACAGATACGCAGTATTTT.

This clone was seen only once. The J gene is TRBJ2-3, the V gene TRBV4-3; 7 bases line up with TRBD1. Losses at the gene ends were 4 bases for V and 4 bases for J; bases not matched to a gene: 5. CDR1 is LGHNA and CDR2 is YSLEER in the germline V gene. CDR3 length equals 14 residues. The CDR3 region is CASSPGTVPDTQYF. The CDR3 nucleotides are TGCGCCAGCAGCCCCGGGACAGTCCCAGATACGCAGTATTTT.

This clone was seen more than once but under ten times. This rearrangement joins TRBV12-5 to TRBJ1-1; 7 nucleotides agree with TRBD1. With 7 bases clipped from V and 4 bases from J, the junction kept 6 bases outside the gene matches. The CDR3 runs 13 residues. Germline lookup yields CDR1 LGHNT and CDR2 FRNRAP. The chain's CDR3 is CASEAGGGTEAFF. DNA of the CDR3: TGTGCTAGTGAGGCAGGGGGAGGCACTGAAGCTTTCTTT.

The chain has TRBV21-1 and TRBJ2-7; the D call of TRBD2 is as the table states it, not checked on the DNA. TRBV21-1 is given as a pseudogene. There are 12 residues in the CDR3. The CDR3 nucleotides are TGTGCCAGCAGCAAATACGGGGAGGAGCAGTACTTC. Its translation: CASSKYGEEQYF.

The V and J genes are TRBV6-1 and TRBJ1-2, with D maybe TRBD1 (5 bases). Deletions cut 0 bases from V and 1 base from J, with 6 bases between. Germline CDR1 MNHNS, CDR2 SASEGT. The CDR3 consists of 14 residues. The CDR3 DNA reads as TGTGCCAGCAGTGAAGCAGGGGTTAACTATGGCTACACCTTC. It specifies CASSEAGVNYGYTF.

V and J are TRBV7-2 and TRBJ2-5; perhaps TRBD2 as D (6 bases). Trimming removed 1 base from V and 2 bases from J, with 11 bases in between. Germline V lookup: CDR1 SGHTA, CDR2 FQGNSA. This CDR3 comprises 15 residues. The CDR3 region has the DNA TGTGCCAGCAGCTTAGGCGGGACGAATCAAGAGACCCAGTACTTC. Residues: CASSLGGTNQETQYF.

This clone was recorded a few times. V gene TRBV5-1 combines with J gene TRBJ2-3; TRBD1 aligns across 9 bases. The V gene end was trimmed by 5 bases and the J gene end by 0 bases; junction bases not matched to a gene: 4. This CDR3 is 15 amino acids long. CDR1 and CDR2 (germline): SGHRS, YFSETQ. The CDR3 here is CASRRQGGSTDTQYF. CDR3 bases: TGCGCCAGCAGGCGACAGGGGGGTAGCACAGATACGCAGTATTTT. The complete variable domain, with remaining parts taken from reference TRBV5-1 and TRBJ2-3, reads KAGVTQTPRYLIKTRGQQVTLSCSPISGHRSVSWYQQTPGQGLQFLFEYFSETQRNKGNFPGRFSGRQFSNSRSEMNVSTLELGDSALYLCASRRQGGSTDTQYFGPGTRLTVL.

V is TRBV6-2 or TRBV6-3 and J is TRBJ1-2; a possible D gene is TRBD1 (5 bases). Germline values: CDR1 MNHEY, CDR2 SVGEGT. CDR3 length: 15 amino acids. V was cut by 2 bases and J by 4 bases, with 14 bases left in between. The CDR3: CASSYGGATPYGYTF. Here the CDR3 DNA reads TGTGCCAGCAGTTACGGCGGGGCGACGCCCTATGGCTACACCTTC.

This chain connects TRBV4-1 to TRBJ2-3, with 8 bases matching TRBD1. Germline-derived CDR1 and CDR2 are MGHRA and YSYEKL. V was clipped by 0 bases and J by 0 bases; unmatched bases: 11. This CDR3 is built from 19 residues. The CDR3 region has the DNA TGCGCCAGCAGCCAAGACTCCACTCGACAGGGGTTGAGCACAGATACGCAGTATTTT. Amino acids: CASSQDSTRQGLSTDTQYF.

The chain couples TRBV18 to TRBJ1-1; 7 bases map to TRBD1. In germline, CDR1 is KGHSH, CDR2 LQKENI. Trimming cost V 6 bases and J 0 bases; bases outside gene matches: 4. CDR3 length: 14 amino acids. The CDR3 coding sequence is TGTGCCAGCTCGATAGGGGGCATGAACACTGAAGCTTTCTTT. As protein: CASSIGGMNTEAFF.

This sequence joins TRBV4-1 and TRBJ2-2, with 12 nucleotides matching TRBD1. With 4 bases clipped from V and 5 bases from J, the junction kept 2 bases outside the gene matches. The CDR3 runs to 15 residues. Germline CDR1 and CDR2: MGHRA and YSYEKL. The CDR3 sequence: CASSPGQGATGELFF. The CDR3 nucleotides read TGCGCCAGCAGCCCGGGACAGGGGGCAACCGGGGAGCTGTTTTTT.